The clone carrying this T cell receptor (beta chain) was detected ten times or more. Its specificity is not known. CDR1 SGDLS and CDR2 YYNGEE come from the germline V gene. V was clipped by 2 bases and J by 4 bases; unmatched bases: 7. The CDR3 length is 15 residues. The data originate from a study of CD8 T cells in ankylosing spondylitis. Findings and limits, study-wide: Researchers report that disease-linked clones proved CD8+ and relatively rare in peripheral blood.

Preparation of TCR beta libraries was done by quantitative 5'-RACE with molecular barcodes. TCRdb processed the 5' RACE reads anew with MiXCR; each CDR3 protein has one entry. The sample carries 150,000 to 200,000 distinct CDR3 sequences, roughly 11% recorded once. The sample taken for sequencing was blood, either unsorted or a sorted T cell fraction (not recorded which). The sequence was obtained from a male donor with ankylosing spondylitis or in good health (not recorded which). The chain is built from TRBV9 and TRBJ1-2; 8 nucleotides align to TRBD1. The CDR3 spells CASSVEQGVGYGYTF. The DNA for the CDR3 is TGTGCCAGCAGCGTTGAACAGGGGGTGGGCTATGGCTACACCTTC. Using reference TRBV9 and TRBJ1-2 for the parts outside the CDR3, the full variable domain is DSGVTQTPKHLITATGQRVTLRCSPRSGDLSVYWYQQSLDQGLQFLIQYYNGEERAKGNILERFSAQQFPDLHSELNLSSLELGDSALYFCASSVEQGVGYGYTFGSGTRLTVV.